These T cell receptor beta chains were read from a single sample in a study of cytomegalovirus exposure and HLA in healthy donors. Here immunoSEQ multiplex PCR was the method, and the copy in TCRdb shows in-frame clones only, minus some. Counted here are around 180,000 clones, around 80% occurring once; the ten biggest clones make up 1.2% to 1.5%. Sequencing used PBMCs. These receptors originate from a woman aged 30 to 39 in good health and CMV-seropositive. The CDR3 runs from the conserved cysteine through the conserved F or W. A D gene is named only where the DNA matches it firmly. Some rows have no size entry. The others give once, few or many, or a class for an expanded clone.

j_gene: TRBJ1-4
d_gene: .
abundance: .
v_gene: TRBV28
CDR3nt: TGTGCCAGCAGTTTGGCCCGGGAACTTAATGAAAAACTGTTTTTT
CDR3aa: CASSLARELNEKLFF

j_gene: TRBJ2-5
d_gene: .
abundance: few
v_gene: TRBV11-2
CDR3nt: TGTGCCAGCAGCCAAACAGTCCAAGAGACCCAGTACTTC
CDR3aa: CASSQTVQETQYF

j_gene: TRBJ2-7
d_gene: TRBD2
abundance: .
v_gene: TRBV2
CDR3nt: TGTGCCACCGGACGGGAGGGGGCCTACGAGCAGTACTTC
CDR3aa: CATGREGAYEQYF

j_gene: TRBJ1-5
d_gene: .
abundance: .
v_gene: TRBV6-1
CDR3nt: TGTGCCAGCAGTGAAGCGGGGGGGACCGCTTATGAGCCCCAGCATTTT
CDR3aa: CASSEAGGTAYEPQHF

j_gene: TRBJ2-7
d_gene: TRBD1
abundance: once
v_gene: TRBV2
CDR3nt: TGTGCCAGCAGTGAATGGGACAGGGACTACGAGCAGTACTTC
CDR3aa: CASSEWDRDYEQYF

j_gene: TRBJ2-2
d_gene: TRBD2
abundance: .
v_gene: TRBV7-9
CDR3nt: TGTGCCAGCAGCTTGACCAGCGGGAGGGAAGGGGAGCTGTTTTTT
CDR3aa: CASSLTSGREGELFF

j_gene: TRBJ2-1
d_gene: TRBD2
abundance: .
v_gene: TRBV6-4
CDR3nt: TGTGCCAGCAGTAAAGGACTAGCGGGACTTTCGCAGGCGTACAATGAGCAGTTCTTC
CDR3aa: CASSKGLAGLSQAYNEQFF

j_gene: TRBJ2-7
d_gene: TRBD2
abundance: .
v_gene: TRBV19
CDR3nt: TGTGCCAGTACGATGGGTGCGGGAGATAGCTACGAGCAGTACTTC
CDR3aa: CASTMGAGDSYEQYF

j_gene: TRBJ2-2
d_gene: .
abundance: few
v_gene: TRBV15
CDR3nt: TGTGCCACCAGCAGAGATCTGCGGGAACCCGGGGAGCTGTTTTTT
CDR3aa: CATSRDLREPGELFF

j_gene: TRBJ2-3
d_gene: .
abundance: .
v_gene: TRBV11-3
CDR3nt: TGTGCCAGCAGCAAAGGGAGGACAGATACGCAGTATTTT
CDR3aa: CASSKGRTDTQYF

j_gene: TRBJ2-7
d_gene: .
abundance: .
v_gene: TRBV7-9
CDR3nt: TGTGCCAGCAGCTTTGGCCAGGGTACCGGCGAGCAGTACTTC
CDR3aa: CASSFGQGTGEQYF

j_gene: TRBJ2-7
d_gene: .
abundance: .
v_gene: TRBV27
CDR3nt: TGTGCCAGCAGTTTTGGGAGAGGCGAGCAGTACTTC
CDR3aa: CASSFGRGEQYF

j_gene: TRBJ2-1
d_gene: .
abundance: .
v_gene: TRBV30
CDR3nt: TGTGCCTGGACCCTAGCCAATGAGCAGTTCTTC
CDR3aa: CAWTLANEQFF

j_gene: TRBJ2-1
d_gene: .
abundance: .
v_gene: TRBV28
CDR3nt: TGTGCCAGCAGTCTCCGGGACACCTCCTACAATGAGCAGTTCTTC
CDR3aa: CASSLRDTSYNEQFF

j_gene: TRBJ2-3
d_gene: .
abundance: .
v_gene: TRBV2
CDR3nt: TGTGCCAGCAGTGGGTGGGGCGGAGGGACAGATACGCAGTATTTT
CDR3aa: CASSGWGGGTDTQYF

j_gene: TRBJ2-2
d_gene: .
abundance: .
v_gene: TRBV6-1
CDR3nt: TGTGCCAGCACCAGCGTGAACACCGGGGAGCTGTTTTTT
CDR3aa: CASTSVNTGELFF

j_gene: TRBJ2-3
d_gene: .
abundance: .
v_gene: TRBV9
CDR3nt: TGTGCCAGCAGCGTAGACCCCGGGAGCACAGATACGCAGTATTTT
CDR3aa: CASSVDPGSTDTQYF

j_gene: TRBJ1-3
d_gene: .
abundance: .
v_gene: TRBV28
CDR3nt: TGTGCCAGCACTACGGCCGCATCGGGTAGAAACACCATATATTTT
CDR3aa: CASTTAASGRNTIYF

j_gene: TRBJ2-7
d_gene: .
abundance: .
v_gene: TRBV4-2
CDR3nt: TGTGCCAGCAGCCAAGATCGACTAGTCTACGAGCAGTACTTC
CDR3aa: CASSQDRLVYEQYF

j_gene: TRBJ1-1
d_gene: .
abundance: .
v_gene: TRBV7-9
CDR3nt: TGTGCCGGGGGACCAGGGAGGCACACTGAAGCTTTCTTT
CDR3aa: CAGGPGRHTEAFF